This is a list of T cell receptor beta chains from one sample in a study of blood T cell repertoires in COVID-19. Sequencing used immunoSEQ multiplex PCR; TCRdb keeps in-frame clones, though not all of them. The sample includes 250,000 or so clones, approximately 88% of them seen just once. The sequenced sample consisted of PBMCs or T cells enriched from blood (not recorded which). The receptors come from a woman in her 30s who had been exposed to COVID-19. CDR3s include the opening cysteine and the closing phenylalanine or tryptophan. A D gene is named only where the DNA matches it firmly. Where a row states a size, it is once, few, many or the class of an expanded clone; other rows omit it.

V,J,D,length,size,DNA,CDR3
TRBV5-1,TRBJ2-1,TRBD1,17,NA,TGCGCCAGCAGCATAAGGACAGGGGGCCTGGAAAGCAATGAGCAGTTCTTC,CASSIRTGGLESNEQFF
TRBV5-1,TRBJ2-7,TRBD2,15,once,TGCGCCAGCAGCGCGACTAGCGGAGACTCCTACGAGCAGTACTTC,CASSATSGDSYEQYF
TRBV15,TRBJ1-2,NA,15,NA,TGTGCCACCAGGGCGGGGAGGAGTTTGTACTATGGCTACACCTTC,CATRAGRSLYYGYTF
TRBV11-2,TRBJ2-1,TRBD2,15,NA,TGTGCCAGCAGCTTAGAGGGCGGGAGGGGGAATGAGCAGTTCTTC,CASSLEGGRGNEQFF
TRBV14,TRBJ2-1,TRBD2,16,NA,TGTGCCAGCAGCCCCTTAGGGACTAGCGGCTACAATGAGCAGTTCTTC,CASSPLGTSGYNEQFF
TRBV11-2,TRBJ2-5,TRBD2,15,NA,TGTGCCAGCAGCCTTGGACTAGCGGGAGAGGAAACCCAGTACTTC,CASSLGLAGEETQYF
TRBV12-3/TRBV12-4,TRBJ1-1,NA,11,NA,TGTGCCAGCAGTTCCTACTCTGAAGCTTTCTTT,CASSSYSEAFF
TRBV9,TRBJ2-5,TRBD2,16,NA,TGTGCCAGCAGCCCCGGAGCGGGAGGTTTTGAGAAGACCCAGTACTTC,CASSPGAGGFEKTQYF
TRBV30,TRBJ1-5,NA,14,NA,TGTGCCTGGAGTACGATCACTGCGGTTCAGCCCCAGCATTTT,CAWSTITAVQPQHF
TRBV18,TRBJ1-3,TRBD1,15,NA,TGTGCCAGCTCACCACCAGGGGGCCGAGGAAACACCATATATTTT,CASSPPGGRGNTIYF
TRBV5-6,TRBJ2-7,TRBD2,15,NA,TGTGCCAGCAGCTTACTAGCGGGAGGGCCCGTCGAGCAGTACTTC,CASSLLAGGPVEQYF
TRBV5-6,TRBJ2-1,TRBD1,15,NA,TGTGCCAGCAGCAACACAGGGGATCGATACAATGAGCAGTTCTTC,CASSNTGDRYNEQFF
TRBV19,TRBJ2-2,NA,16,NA,TGTGCCAGTAGTATTACAGGATTATTGAACACCGGGGAGCTGTTTTTT,CASSITGLLNTGELFF
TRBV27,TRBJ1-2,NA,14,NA,TGTGCCAGCGGTGAGTGGGCGTCGAACTATGGCTACACCTTC,CASGEWASNYGYTF
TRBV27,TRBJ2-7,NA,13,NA,TGTGCCAGCAGTTTGGACAGATCCTACGAGCAGTACTTC,CASSLDRSYEQYF
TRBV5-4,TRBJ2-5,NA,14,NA,TGTGCCAGCAGCTTACGGAGGGGGCCAGAGACCCAGTACTTC,CASSLRRGPETQYF
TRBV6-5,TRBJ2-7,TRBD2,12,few,TGTGCCAGCAGTTACTCAAGCGGGGCCCAGTACTTC,CASSYSSGAQYF
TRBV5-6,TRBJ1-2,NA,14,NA,TGTGCCAGCAGCCCCCGGGACTATCCAGGTGGCTACACCTTC,CASSPRDYPGGYTF
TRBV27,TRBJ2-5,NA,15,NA,TGTGCCAGCAGCCCCCCCAGGCAAGTACAAGAGACCCAGTACTTC,CASSPPRQVQETQYF
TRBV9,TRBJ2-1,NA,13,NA,TGTGCCAGCAGCGTCCGGGCCTACAATGAGCAGTTCTTC,CASSVRAYNEQFF
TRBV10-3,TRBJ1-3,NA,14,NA,TGTGCCATCAGTACAGGGACCTCTGGAAACACCATATATTTT,CAISTGTSGNTIYF
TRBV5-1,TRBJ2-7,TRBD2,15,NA,TGCGCCAGCAGCTTGGCTAGCGGGATTTCCTACGAGCAGTACTTC,CASSLASGISYEQYF
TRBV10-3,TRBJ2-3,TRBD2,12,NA,TGTGCCATCGCGGGAGTCGCAGATACGCAGTATTTT,CAIAGVADTQYF
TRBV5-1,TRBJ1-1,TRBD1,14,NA,TGCGCCAGCAGCTACCCGGACAGGGCCACTGAAGCTTTCTTT,CASSYPDRATEAFF
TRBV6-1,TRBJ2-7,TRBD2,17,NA,TGTGCCAGCAGTGGAACTAGCGGGAGAGGTTTTATCGGGGAGCAGTACTTC,CASSGTSGRGFIGEQYF
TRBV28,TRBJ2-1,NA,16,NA,TGTGCCAGCAGTCCCGTGGCGGGAAGGACCTACAATGAGCAGTTCTTC,CASSPVAGRTYNEQFF
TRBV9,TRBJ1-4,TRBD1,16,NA,TGTGCCAGCAGCAAGGGGGCGGGGACAGGGAATGAAAAACTGTTTTTT,CASSKGAGTGNEKLFF
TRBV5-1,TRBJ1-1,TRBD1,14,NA,TGCGCCAGCAGCCCCCGGGACAGGGCCCTTGAAGCTTTCTTT,CASSPRDRALEAFF
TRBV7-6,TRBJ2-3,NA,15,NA,TGTGCCAGCAGCCAGGACAGAGTCTACACAGATACGCAGTATTTT,CASSQDRVYTDTQYF
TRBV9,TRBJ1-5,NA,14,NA,TGTGCCAGCAGCCTCCGGGTGATCAATCAGCCCCAGCATTTT,CASSLRVINQPQHF
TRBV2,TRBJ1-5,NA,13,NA,TGTGCCAGCAGTTACAGCCTCAATCAGCCCCAGCATTTT,CASSYSLNQPQHF
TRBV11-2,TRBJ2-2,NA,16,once,TGTGCCAGCAGCTTGGGGGCTAGCGGGAACACCGGGGAGCTGTTTTTT,CASSLGASGNTGELFF
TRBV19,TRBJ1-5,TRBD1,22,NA,TGTGCCAGTAGTATCTGGGAAAGGTGGGAACAGGGGATGGGGACTAGCAATCAGCCCCAGCATTTT,CASSIWERWEQGMGTSNQPQHF
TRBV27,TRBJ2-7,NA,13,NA,TGTGCCAGCAGTTTAGGATATTCGGGCGAGCAGTACTTC,CASSLGYSGEQYF
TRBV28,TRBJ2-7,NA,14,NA,TGTGCCAGCAGTCTTGTGTTGGGTGAGGACGAGCAGTACTTC,CASSLVLGEDEQYF
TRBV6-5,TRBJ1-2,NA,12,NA,TGTGCCAGCAGTTGGGCAGGGGATGGCTACACCTTC,CASSWAGDGYTF
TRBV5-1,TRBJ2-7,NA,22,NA,TGCGCCAGCAGCCCGTCTATTCCGCCCGGAGGGCGTTTAGGAGCCGCTACCTACGAGCAGTACTTC,CASSPSIPPGGRLGAATYEQYF
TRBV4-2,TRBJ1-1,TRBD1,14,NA,TGTGCCAGCAGCAGGGGGCACATGAACACTGAAGCTTTCTTT,CASSRGHMNTEAFF
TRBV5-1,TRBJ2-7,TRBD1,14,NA,TGCGCCAGCAGCAGGGACAGGGAAGTCCCCGAGCAGTACTTC,CASSRDREVPEQYF
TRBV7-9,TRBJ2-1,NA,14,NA,TGTGCCAGCAGCTTAAACCTAGCTATAAATGAGCAGTTCTTC,CASSLNLAINEQFF
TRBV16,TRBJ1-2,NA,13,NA,TGTGCCAGCAGCCAGGGGGCGAACTATGGCTACACCTTC,CASSQGANYGYTF
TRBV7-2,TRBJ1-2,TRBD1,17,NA,TGTGCCAGCAGCTTAGCGCTTCGTCGGACAGGGCCCTATGGCTACACCTTC,CASSLALRRTGPYGYTF